This T cell receptor (beta chain) was observed in a study of beta chain features in type 1 diabetes. Study-level information: Summed over all samples, the examined sorted cells came to about 110 million.

cDNA synthesis used the whole RNA isolate, giving expressed TCRB sequences. Clones were read by immunoSEQ multiplex PCR, and TCRdb kept only the in-frame ones, dropping some. The sample holds around 140,000 clones; about 9.7% are singletons and the top ten take approximately 0.65%. Trimming removed 1 base from V and 0 bases from J, with 13 bases in between. This CDR3 contains 17 residues. The V gene's germline CDR1 is LGHNA and CDR2 YSLEER. A heparinised blood draw that averaged around 110 mL was obtained once from each donor. Material: central memory CD4+ T cells from blood. The chain joins TRBV4-3 to TRBJ2-1, with D perhaps matching TRBD1 (6 bases). The receptor was derived from a middle-aged woman in good health. In nucleotides, the CDR3 is TGCGCCAGCAGCCAAGGACCAGGGGCTGGCTCCTACAATGAGCAGTTCTTC. Its protein product is CASSQGPGAGSYNEQFF.